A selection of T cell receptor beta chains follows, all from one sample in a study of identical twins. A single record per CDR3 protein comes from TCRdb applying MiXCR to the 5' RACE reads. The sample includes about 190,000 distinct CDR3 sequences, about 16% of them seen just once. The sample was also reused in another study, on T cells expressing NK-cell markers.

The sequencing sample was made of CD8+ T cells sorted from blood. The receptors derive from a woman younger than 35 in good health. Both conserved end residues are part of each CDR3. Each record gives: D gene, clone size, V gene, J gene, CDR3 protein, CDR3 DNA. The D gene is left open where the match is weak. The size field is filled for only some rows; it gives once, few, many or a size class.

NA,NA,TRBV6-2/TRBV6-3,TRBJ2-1,CASSYYGSREWNEQFF,TGTGCCAGCAGTTACTATGGTAGCCGGGAGTGGAATGAGCAGTTCTTC
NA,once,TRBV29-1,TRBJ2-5,CSVDVRGTQETQYF,TGCAGCGTTGATGTCAGGGGTACCCAAGAGACCCAGTACTTC
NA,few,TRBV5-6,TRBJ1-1,CASSLPRDMSSFF,TGTGCCAGCAGCTTGCCCCGGGACATGTCATCTTTCTTT
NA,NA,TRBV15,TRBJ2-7,CATSSIQYYEQYF,TGTGCCACCAGCAGCATACAGTACTACGAGCAGTACTTC
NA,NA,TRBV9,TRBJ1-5,CASNEQGIGQPQHF,TGTGCCAGCAACGAACAGGGAATTGGTCAGCCCCAGCATTTT
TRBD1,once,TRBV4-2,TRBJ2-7,CASSQARPGQVGLHEQYF,TGTGCCAGCAGCCAAGCTAGGCCGGGACAGGTCGGGCTCCACGAGCAGTACTTC
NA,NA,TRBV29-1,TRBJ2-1,CSGMSYNEQFF,TGCAGCGGTATGAGTTACAATGAGCAGTTCTTC
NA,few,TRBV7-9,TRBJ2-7,CASSFRSSIEQYF,TGTGCCAGCAGCTTTCGATCCTCGATCGAGCAGTACTTC
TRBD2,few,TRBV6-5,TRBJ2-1,CASSYGVAGGYYEQFF,TGTGCCAGCAGTTACGGAGTAGCGGGGGGTTACTATGAGCAGTTCTTC
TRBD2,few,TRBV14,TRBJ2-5,CASSQALGGAQETQYF,TGTGCCAGCAGCCAAGCCCTGGGAGGGGCCCAAGAGACCCAGTACTTC
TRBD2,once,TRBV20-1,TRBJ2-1,CSASRAGGVYNEQFF,TGCAGTGCTAGCCGGGCGGGAGGGGTCTACAATGAGCAGTTCTTC
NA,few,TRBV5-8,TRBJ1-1,CASSFALVAGNFEAFF,TGTGCCAGCAGCTTCGCCCTGGTCGCAGGAAATTTTGAAGCTTTCTTT
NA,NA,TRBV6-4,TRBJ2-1,CASSDGVRGYNEQFF,TGTGCCAGCAGTGACGGGGTTCGGGGCTACAATGAGCAGTTCTTC
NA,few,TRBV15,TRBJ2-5,CATSRAGAAETQYF,TGTGCCACCAGCAGAGCAGGGGCTGCTGAGACCCAGTACTTC
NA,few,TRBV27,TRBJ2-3,CASSLLAGMDTQYF,TGTGCCAGCAGTCTGTTGGCGGGGATGGATACGCAGTATTTT
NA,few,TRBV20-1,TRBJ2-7,CSARYGDTEQYF,TGCAGTGCTAGGTATGGGGATACCGAGCAGTACTTC
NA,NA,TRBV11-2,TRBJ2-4,CASSLVGGADIQYF,TGTGCCAGCAGCTTAGTAGGTGGCGCTGACATTCAGTACTTC
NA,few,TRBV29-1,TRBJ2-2,CSVAGGAYTGELFF,TGCAGCGTTGCCGGAGGGGCGTACACCGGGGAGCTGTTTTTT
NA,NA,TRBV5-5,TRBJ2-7,CASSLYFSASYEQYF,TGTGCCAGCAGCTTGTATTTCAGTGCCTCCTACGAGCAGTACTTC
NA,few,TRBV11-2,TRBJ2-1,CASSFGGDEQFF,TGTGCCAGCAGCTTCGGGGGCGATGAGCAGTTCTTC
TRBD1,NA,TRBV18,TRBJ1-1,CASSAYVQGVPILNGRMNTEAFF,TGTGCCAGCTCAGCTTACGTTCAGGGGGTCCCTATTCTAAATGGACGCATGAACACTGAAGCTTTCTTT
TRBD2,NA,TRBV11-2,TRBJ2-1,CASSSTSGEQFF,TGTGCCAGCAGCTCTACTAGCGGTGAGCAGTTCTTC
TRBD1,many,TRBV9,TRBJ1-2,CASSPNRGLSYGYTF,TGTGCCAGCAGCCCAAACAGGGGCCTCAGCTATGGCTACACCTTC
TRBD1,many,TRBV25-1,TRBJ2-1,CASSNQGGLDEQFF,TGTGCCAGCTCCAACCAAGGGGGCCTCGATGAGCAGTTCTTC
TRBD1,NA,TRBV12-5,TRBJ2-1,CASGLVRAGGNEQFF,TGTGCTAGTGGTTTGGTACGGGCAGGGGGCAATGAGCAGTTCTTC
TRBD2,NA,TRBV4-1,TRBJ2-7,CASSQGRVRGDYEQYF,TGCGCCAGCAGCCAAGGTAGAGTCCGGGGGGACTACGAGCAGTACTTC
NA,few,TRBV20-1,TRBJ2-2,CSASSPNTGELFF,TGCAGTGCTAGTTCCCCGAACACCGGGGAGCTGTTTTTT
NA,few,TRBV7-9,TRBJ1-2,CASSLFLTNYGYTF,TGTGCCAGCAGCCTGTTCCTAACTAACTATGGCTACACCTTC
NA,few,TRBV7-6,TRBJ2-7,CASSLSRGTGHEQYF,TGTGCCAGCAGCCTTAGCCGCGGGACGGGCCACGAGCAGTACTTC
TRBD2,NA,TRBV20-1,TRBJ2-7,CSAISGRNYEQYF,TGCAGTGCTATTAGCGGGAGGAACTACGAGCAGTACTTC
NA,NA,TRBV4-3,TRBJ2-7,CASSPYLGGLSPYEQYF,TGCGCCAGCAGCCCATATTTGGGGGGACTCTCCCCCTACGAGCAGTACTTC
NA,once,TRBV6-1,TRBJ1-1,CASRQTELNTEAFF,TGTGCCAGCAGGCAAACAGAATTGAACACTGAAGCTTTCTTT